This passage covers 22 T cell receptor beta chains from one sample sequenced in a study of T cell responses to AZD1222 COVID-19 vaccine. Profiling relied on immunoSEQ multiplex PCR, and the TCRdb table lists in-frame clones only, not all of them. The table has approximately 130,000 clones, approximately 85% seen once. The material sequenced was peripheral blood, taken 28 days after the second AZD1222 dose. These TCRs come from an adult who received the AZD1222 COVID-19 vaccine.

The rearrangement joins TRBV6-4 to TRBJ1-6, with D possibly being TRBD1 (5 bases). Trimming left V 4 bases short and J 6 bases short, with 13 bases between. The germline gives CDR1 MRHNA, CDR2 SNTAGT. This CDR3 contains 15 residues. The CDR3 region has the DNA TGTGCCAGCAGTGGGCAGGGAATCGGTAATTCACCCCTCCACTTT. It yields the protein CASSGQGIGNSPLHF.

This chain uses TRBV10-3 with TRBJ2-7; tentative D call: TRBD1 (6 bases). Between the trimmed V and J ends, which lost 7 bases and 1 base, there was a span of 17 bases. The germline CDR1 and CDR2 sequences are ENHRY and SYGVKD. The CDR3 runs 15 residues. CDR3 sequence reads: CAINQSGEKSYEQYF. CDR3 coding DNA: TGTGCCATCAACCAATCAGGGGAGAAGTCCTACGAGCAGTACTTC.

The chain links TRBV7-2 to TRBJ1-5; no clear D gene. V lost 1 base and J 0 bases, leaving 16 bases between the germline ends. The CDR3 length is 18 residues. The germline CDR1 and CDR2 sequences are SGHTA and FQGNSA. The CDR3 region is CASSLVVGVGNSNQPQHF. The CDR3 bases are TGTGCCAGCAGCTTAGTGGTAGGAGTAGGGAATAGCAATCAGCCCCAGCATTTT.

The DNA for the CDR3 is TGTGCCAGCAGCTTGGGCCAAAATGGAAACACCATATATTTT. This encodes CASSLGQNGNTIYF. The gene calls are TRBV5-4 and TRBJ1-3; D is unresolved. Germline V gene lookup returns CDR1 SGHNT and CDR2 YYREEE (reference sequence). Trimming removed 0 bases at V and 3 bases at J, with 7 bases between. The CDR3 is 14 amino acids.

The CDR3 DNA is TGCGCCAGCAGCCAAGATCAATCCGGGGCTGGGTCACCCCTCCACTTT. Translated: CASSQDQSGAGSPLHF. J is TRBJ1-6 and V is TRBV4-1, with D possibly matching TRBD1 (5 bases). Germline CDR1 MGHRA, CDR2 YSYEKL. The CDR3 sequence is 16 residues long. The ends were cut back, 0 bases at V and 10 bases at J, with 16 bases in the middle.

The rearrangement links TRBV7-9 to TRBJ1-1, with a tentative D call TRBD1 (6 bases). The V end was cut by 4 bases, the J end by 10 bases, with 16 bases between. Germline CDR1 SEHNR, CDR2 FQNEAQ (reference sequence). The CDR3 spans 13 residues. The CDR3 sequence: CASSSTGIFGAFF. The CDR3 DNA reads as TGTGCCAGCAGCTCCACAGGGATTTTCGGAGCTTTCTTT.

The chain recombines TRBV12-3 or TRBV12-4 with TRBJ1-2; TRBD1 agrees at 9 bases. Germline trimming cut 6 bases from V and 4 bases from J; bases unmatched to any gene: 3. This CDR3 is 13 amino acids long. The CDR3 region has the DNA TGTGCCAGCAGCCGGGGACAGGGCTATGGCTACACCTTC. Translating gives CASSRGQGYGYTF.

CDR3 nucleotides: TGTGTCAGAAGCTTAGAACCAGGGCGAAACACCATATATTTT. It yields the protein CVRSLEPGRNTIYF. V usage is TRBV7-5 and J usage is TRBJ1-3; the DNA was not compared with TRBD1, the D call given in the table. TRBV7-5 corresponds to a pseudogene. CDR3 length: 14 residues.

CDR3 loop: CASSPGASGETQYF. The CDR3 nucleotides are TGTGCCAGCAGCCCCGGGGCGTCCGGAGAGACCCAGTACTTC. The chain couples TRBV5-6 to TRBJ2-5; the D gene could be TRBD1 or TRBD2 (5 bases each). This CDR3 has 14 residues. With 4 bases removed from V and 4 bases from J, the gap between germline ends came to 14 bases. Germline V CDR1 and CDR2: SGHDT, YYEEEE.

The chain combines TRBV10-3 with TRBJ1-2, with D hard to call. This CDR3 region has 12 residues. The germline V gene encodes CDR1 ENHRY and CDR2 SYGVKD. V lost 7 bases to trimming and J lost 8 bases, with 14 bases between them. CDR3 in amino acids: CAITEGLSGYTF. CDR3 sequence (DNA): TGTGCCATCACCGAAGGCCTATCGGGCTACACCTTC.

The genes are TRBV29-1 and TRBJ2-3, with 10 bases matching TRBD1. The length of the CDR3 is 14 residues. CDR1 SQVTM and CDR2 ANQGSEA come from the germline V gene. With 7 bases clipped from V and 1 base from J, the junction kept 5 bases outside the gene matches. This CDR3 reads CSAGQGFRTDTQYF. Written as DNA, the CDR3 is TGCAGCGCGGGACAGGGGTTCCGCACAGATACGCAGTATTTT.

The V and J genes are TRBV27 and TRBJ2-1; TRBD2 agrees at 7 bases. CDR3 length equals 13 residues. Losses at the gene ends were 6 bases for V and 10 bases for J; bases not matched to a gene: 9. Germline V gene sequence: CDR1 MNHEY, CDR2 SMNVEV (reference sequence). CDR3 DNA: TGTGCCAGCAGCCTTGTTTGGGAGGGCGAGCAGTTCTTC. It codes for CASSLVWEGEQFF.

This chain joins TRBV27 and TRBJ1-2; 11 nucleotides align to TRBD1. Germline assignment: CDR1 MNHEY and CDR2 SMNVEV (reference sequence). The CDR3 consists of 14 residues. V trimming: 4 bases; J trimming: 6 bases; junction bases outside the gene matches: 4. The CDR3 sequence is CASSSRTGGDGYTF. DNA for the CDR3: TGTGCCAGCAGTTCGCGGACAGGGGGCGATGGCTACACCTTC.

V and J are TRBV6-5 and TRBJ1-4; the D is unclear. Trimming left V 6 bases short and J 2 bases short, with 1 base between. CDR1 is MNHEY and CDR2 is SVGAGI in the germline V gene. The length of the CDR3 is 11 residues. The CDR3 is CASRTNEKLFF. Written as DNA, the CDR3 is TGTGCCAGCAGGACTAATGAAAAACTGTTTTTT.

The V and J genes are TRBV24-1 and TRBJ1-1; maybe TRBD1 (5 bases). The V end was cut by 4 bases, the J end by 2 bases, with 10 bases between. Germline CDR1 and CDR2: KGHDR and SFDVKD. This CDR3 spans 14 amino acids. The chain's CDR3 is CATSESDKNTEAFF. The DNA for the CDR3 is TGTGCCACCAGTGAGTCGGACAAAAACACTGAAGCTTTCTTT.

This clone was seen a handful of times. This chain links TRBV19 with TRBJ1-5; 9 positions agree with TRBD1. Per the germline V gene, CDR1 is LNHDA and CDR2 is SQIVND (reference sequence). This CDR3 comprises 15 residues. V lost 10 bases, J lost 5 bases, and 12 bases stayed unmatched. CDR3 sequence (DNA): TGTGCCACCTGGCTTGGGACAGGGCTCCATCAGCCCCAGCATTTT. Its protein is CATWLGTGLHQPQHF.

The chain is built from TRBV5-6 and TRBJ1-1; D gene uncertain. CDR1 is SGHDT, CDR2 YYEEEE, per germline. This CDR3 is 15 amino acids long. V lost 2 bases to trimming and J lost 5 bases, with 16 bases between them. CDR3 in DNA: TGTGCCAGCAGCTTTTGGAACCTAGACGAGACTGAAGCTTTCTTT. Residues: CASSFWNLDETEAFF.

The gene calls are TRBV6-5 and TRBJ2-7, with TRBD2 matching over 7 bases. V shed 0 bases and J 2 bases; nucleotides not matched to a gene: 7. The CDR3 contains 16 residues. From germline, CDR1 is MNHEY and CDR2 SVGAGI. CDR3 sequence (DNA): TGTGCCAGCAGTTACTCGCGGGGGTCCAAGGCCTACGAGCAGTACTTC. Encoded protein: CASSYSRGSKAYEQYF.

The V gene is TRBV19, the J gene TRBJ1-5; no reliable D call. The CDR3 is 12 residues long. Looked up from germline, CDR1 is LNHDA and CDR2 is SQIVND (reference sequence). Trimming cost V 5 bases and J 3 bases, with 5 bases left between them. The CDR3 nucleotides are TGTGCCAGTAGTTATGCCAATCAGCCCCAGCATTTT. Its translation: CASSYANQPQHF.

J is TRBJ2-2 and V is TRBV2; D gene unclear. This CDR3 has 17 residues. CDR1 and CDR2 from the germline V gene are SNHLY and FYNNEI. The ends were cut back, 7 bases at V and 6 bases at J, with 24 bases in the middle. DNA of the CDR3: TGTGCCAGCAAGCCCCACCCTGACGAGTCTTTGTCCGGGGAGCTGTTTTTT. This sequence encodes CASKPHPDESLSGELFF.

The CDR3 nucleotides read TGTGCCAGCAGCCAATACAGGGTCACCGGGGAGCTGTTTTTT. Translation: CASSQYRVTGELFF. The V call is TRBV3-1 (or the pseudogene TRBV3-2), the J call TRBJ2-2; tentatively, D is TRBD1 (6 bases). Germline CDR1 reads LGHDT; CDR2 reads YNNKEL (reference sequence). V was pared by 2 bases and J by 4 bases, with 8 bases between. The CDR3 length is 14 residues.

This chain uses TRBV3-1 (or the pseudogene TRBV3-2) with TRBJ2-3; no definite D call. Germline values: CDR1 LGHDT, CDR2 YNNKEL (reference sequence). Between the trimmed V and J ends, which lost 0 bases and 0 bases, there was a span of 10 bases. This CDR3 region has 16 residues. CDR3 bases: TGTGCCAGCAGCCAAGATGGCTACGCTAGCACAGATACGCAGTATTTT. Its protein product is CASSQDGYASTDTQYF.